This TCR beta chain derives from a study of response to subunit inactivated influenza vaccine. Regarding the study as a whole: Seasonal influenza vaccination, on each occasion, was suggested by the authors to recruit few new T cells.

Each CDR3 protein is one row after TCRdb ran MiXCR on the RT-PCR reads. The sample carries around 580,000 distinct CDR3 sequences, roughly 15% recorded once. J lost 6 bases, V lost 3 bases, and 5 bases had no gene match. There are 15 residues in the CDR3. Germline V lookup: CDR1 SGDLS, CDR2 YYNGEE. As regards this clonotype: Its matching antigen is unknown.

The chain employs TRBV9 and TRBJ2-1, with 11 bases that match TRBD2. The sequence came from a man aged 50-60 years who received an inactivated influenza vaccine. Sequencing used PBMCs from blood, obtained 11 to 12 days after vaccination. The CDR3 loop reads CASSASGGMINEQFF. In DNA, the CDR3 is TGTGCCAGCAGCGCTAGCGGGGGGATGATCAATGAGCAGTTCTTC.